These 28 T cell receptor beta chains were sequenced from one sample in a study of T cell changes during pregnancy in multiple sclerosis. Measured with immunoSEQ multiplex PCR; TCRdb has only the in-frame clones, and not every one. Of 45,000 to 55,000 clones listed, 92% are singletons. Sequences were derived from CD4+ T cells from peripheral blood mononuclear cells, sampled after pregnancy. The receptors were sampled from a female donor with multiple sclerosis, enrolled in a pregnancy study.

This clone was picked up one time. The V call is TRBV5-4, the J call TRBJ2-5; possibly TRBD1 for D (5 bases). The germline gives CDR1 SGHNT, CDR2 YYREEE (reference sequence). The ends were cut back, 4 bases at V and 2 bases at J, with 9 bases in the middle. CDR3 size: 13 residues. The CDR3 region has the DNA TGTGCCAGCAGCCCTCGACAGCAAGAGACCCAGTACTTC. Its translation: CASSPRQQETQYF.

The chain joins TRBV5-8 to TRBJ2-1, with a tentative D call TRBD1 (6 bases). V was trimmed by 0 bases and J by 8 bases, leaving 15 bases between them. The CDR3 contains 15 residues. The germline gives CDR1 SGHTS, CDR2 YDEGEE. The CDR3: CASSLAQGPLDEQFF. CDR3 nucleotide sequence: TGTGCCAGCAGCTTGGCCCAGGGGCCTTTGGATGAGCAGTTCTTC. The full variable domain, with the rest looked up from reference TRBV5-8 and TRBJ2-1, is EAGVTQSPTHLIKTRGQQATLRCSPISGHTSVYWYQQALGLGLQFLLWYDEGEERNRGNFPPRFSGRQFPNYSSELNVNALELEDSALYLCASSLAQGPLDEQFFGPGTRLTVL.

The chain joins TRBV12-5 to TRBJ2-3; D not resolved. The CDR3 is made up of 14 amino acids. Germline V CDR1 and CDR2: LGHNT, FRNRAP. The germline V and J ends were trimmed by 3 bases and 5 bases, with 12 bases remaining between them. CDR3 in DNA: TGTGCTAGTGGTTTTTCCACTTCGGGAGATACGCAGTATTTT. As protein: CASGFSTSGDTQYF.

The V call is TRBV5-4, the J call TRBJ1-1, with 9 nucleotides matching TRBD1. The ends lost 2 bases at V and 4 bases at J; junction bases unmatched: 6. The CDR3 loop spans 15 amino acids. Germline assignment: CDR1 SGHNT and CDR2 YYREEE (reference sequence). The CDR3 here is CASSLQQGAGTEAFF. The CDR3, as DNA: TGTGCCAGCAGCTTACAACAGGGGGCTGGCACTGAAGCTTTCTTT.

The chain employs TRBV9 and TRBJ2-1; possible D gene TRBD2, 5 bases. V dropped 3 bases and J dropped 7 bases, with 11 bases sitting between them. Germline V CDR1 and CDR2: SGDLS, YYNGEE. The CDR3 covers 13 residues. The chain's CDR3 is CASSGRLGNEQFF. DNA for the CDR3: TGTGCCAGCAGCGGGAGGCTGGGGAATGAGCAGTTCTTC.

The rearrangement joins TRBV15 to TRBJ2-5; tentatively, D is TRBD2 (5 bases). V dropped 3 bases and J dropped 1 base, with 12 bases sitting between them. This CDR3 contains 15 residues. The germline V gene encodes CDR1 LNHNV and CDR2 YYDKDF (reference sequence). The CDR3 DNA follows: TGTGCCACCAGCAGTAGGCGGGCGACCCAAGAGACCCAGTACTTC. This sequence encodes CATSSRRATQETQYF.

The chain links TRBV7-9 to TRBJ2-2; perhaps TRBD2 as D (5 bases). CDR3 size: 14 residues. V shed 2 bases and J shed 7 bases, with 11 bases lying between them. Germline V CDR1 and CDR2: SEHNR, FQNEAQ (reference sequence). CDR3 in DNA: TGTGCCAGCAGCTTACGGGGTCGGGGCGGGGAGCTGTTTTTT. Protein sequence: CASSLRGRGGELFF. Combining the CDR3 with reference TRBV7-9 and TRBJ2-2 gives the whole variable domain DTGVSQNPRHKITKRGQNVTFRCDPISEHNRLYWYRQTLGQGPEFLTYFQNEAQLEKSRLLSDRFSAERPKGSFSTLEIQRTEQGDSAMYLCASSLRGRGGELFFGEGSRLTVL.

The chain employs TRBV23-1 and TRBJ1-2; no firm D call. TRBV23-1 is an ORF; its function is uncertain. V lost 5 bases, J lost 5 bases, and 18 bases lay in between. The CDR3 covers 15 residues. The CDR3, as DNA: TGCGCCAGCAGTACCTGGGCACCTTGTCGGTATGGCTACACCTTC. Translation gives CASSTWAPCRYGYTF.

For the CDR3, the DNA is TGTGCCAGCAGCTTGTTTCAGGGTTCCAGAAACACCGGGGAGCTGTTTTTT. Its protein product is CASSLFQGSRNTGELFF. The V and J genes are TRBV5-4 and TRBJ2-2; tentative D call: TRBD1 (5 bases). V lost 1 base and J 2 bases, leaving 15 bases between the germline ends. The germline V gene encodes CDR1 SGHNT and CDR2 YYREEE (reference sequence). The CDR3 contains 17 residues.

This clone was detected only a few times. V and J are TRBV19 and TRBJ1-5, with D perhaps TRBD1 (6 bases). Germline CDR1 is LNHDA and CDR2 is SQIVND (reference sequence). This CDR3 is 13 amino acids long. V lost 7 bases, J lost 4 bases, and 11 bases lay in between. This chain's CDR3 is CASNGQLNQPQHF. The CDR3 DNA sequence: TGTGCCAGTAATGGACAGTTGAATCAGCCCCAGCATTTT.

The chain is built from TRBV6-4 and TRBJ2-3; possible D gene TRBD2, 6 bases. This CDR3 comprises 15 residues. Per the germline V gene, CDR1 is MRHNA and CDR2 is SNTAGT. V was cut by 0 bases and J by 3 bases, with 10 bases left in between. CDR3 in amino acids: CASSDSLAGTDTQYF. CDR3 coding DNA: TGTGCCAGCAGTGACTCACTAGCTGGGACAGATACGCAGTATTTT.

The CDR3 spells CAWSGQNTEAFF. CDR3 DNA sequence: TGTGCCTGGAGCGGACAGAACACTGAAGCTTTCTTT. V usage is TRBV30 and J usage is TRBJ1-1; TRBD1 is a possible D gene (5 bases). Per the germline V gene, CDR1 is GTSNPN and CDR2 is SVGIG (reference sequence). The CDR3 length is 12 residues. Between the trimmed V and J ends, which lost 3 bases and 1 base, there was a span of 6 bases.

The genes are TRBV7-6 and TRBJ1-5; the D is unclear. CDR3 length: 14 residues. V gave up 1 base and J gave up 4 bases, with 8 bases separating them. CDR1 and CDR2 (germline): SGHVS, FNYEAQ. As DNA, the CDR3 is TGTGCCAGCAGCTTAGGTTACGGTAATCAGCCCCAGCATTTT. Protein product: CASSLGYGNQPQHF.

V gene TRBV30 combines with J gene TRBJ1-2; no clear D. The germline gives CDR1 GTSNPN, CDR2 SVGIG (reference sequence). The CDR3 length is 13 residues. V lost 5 bases to trimming and J lost 5 bases, with 15 bases between them. CDR3 protein: CAWAGPVAYGYTF. The DNA for the CDR3 is TGTGCCTGGGCGGGCCCCGTTGCATATGGCTACACCTTC.

The chain uses TRBV7-6 and TRBJ1-3; the D gene is possibly TRBD1 (5 bases). Per the germline V gene, CDR1 is SGHVS and CDR2 is FNYEAQ. The V end lost 6 bases, the J end lost 4 bases, and 19 bases lay between the germline ends. The CDR3 spans 16 residues. CDR3 region: CASSATPGGGGNTIYF. The CDR3 DNA reads TGTGCCAGCAGTGCCACACCCGGGGGGGGAGGAAACACCATATATTTT.

The chain combines TRBV27 with TRBJ1-4, with 11 bases aligning to TRBD1. The CDR3 spans 16 residues. Per the germline V gene, CDR1 is MNHEY and CDR2 is SMNVEV (reference sequence). J was trimmed by 7 bases and V by 5 bases; bases with no gene match: 9. This chain's CDR3 is CASSPRTGGRGEKLFF. In nucleotides, the CDR3 is TGTGCCAGCAGTCCGCGGACAGGGGGCCGGGGTGAAAAACTGTTTTTT.

The chain recombines TRBV19 with TRBJ2-1, with D hard to call. The germline gives CDR1 LNHDA, CDR2 SQIVND (reference sequence). The ends were cut back, 9 bases at V and 1 base at J, with 4 bases in the middle. The CDR3 sequence is 11 residues long. This CDR3 is CASYSYNEQFF. The CDR3, as DNA: TGTGCCAGCTATTCCTACAATGAGCAGTTCTTC.

This rearrangement joins TRBV5-4 to TRBJ2-2, with D possibly being TRBD2 (6 bases). Germline V gives CDR1 SGHNT, CDR2 YYREEE (reference sequence). V was shortened by 1 base and J by 5 bases, with 12 bases between the two germline ends. There are 15 residues in the CDR3. In nucleotides, the CDR3 is TGTGCCAGCAGCTTGCTCCGGGAGAGGACCGGGGAGCTGTTTTTT. It codes for CASSLLRERTGELFF.

The chain is built from TRBV5-1 and TRBJ2-3; 15 bases agree with TRBD2. The V and J ends lost 3 bases and 0 bases, in that order; junction bases with no gene match: 8. Germline V lookup: CDR1 SGHRS, CDR2 YFSETQ. The CDR3 sequence is 19 residues long. DNA for the CDR3: TGCGCCAGCAGCTCGGGACTAGCGGGAGGACTTCCTAGCACAGATACGCAGTATTTT. This translates into CASSSGLAGGLPSTDTQYF.

The rearrangement joins TRBV11-1 to TRBJ2-3; TRBD2 agrees at 11 bases. CDR3 length: 15 amino acids. In germline, CDR1 is SGHAT, CDR2 FQDESV (reference sequence). V shed 5 bases and J 0 bases; nucleotides not matched to a gene: 1. DNA for the CDR3: TGTGCCAGCAGCCGGACTAGCGGGAGCACAGATACGCAGTATTTT. This translates into CASSRTSGSTDTQYF.

V and J are TRBV25-1 and TRBJ2-7, with D perhaps TRBD2 (6 bases). The CDR3 contains 18 residues. From germline, CDR1 is MGHDK and CDR2 SYGVNS. Trimming pared 5 bases from V and 4 bases from J, leaving 27 bases between. The CDR3 nucleotides are TGTGCCAGCAGTACACCGACCTCCGGGCTAGCGAAAAGTTACGAGCAGTACTTC. As protein: CASSTPTSGLAKSYEQYF.

The gene calls are TRBV7-6 and TRBJ2-2; 13 bases are a match to TRBD2. This CDR3 comprises 18 residues. CDR1 is SGHVS, CDR2 FNYEAQ, per germline. V was clipped by 4 bases and J by 4 bases; unmatched bases: 9. CDR3 amino acids: CASSSILAGGLGTGELFF. As DNA, the CDR3 is TGTGCCAGCAGCTCGATACTAGCGGGAGGGCTGGGCACCGGGGAGCTGTTTTTT.

V and J are TRBV27 and TRBJ1-1; D is unclear. The V gene's germline CDR1 is MNHEY and CDR2 SMNVEV (reference sequence). The V and J ends lost 8 bases and 0 bases respectively, with 22 bases between them. The CDR3 has 17 residues. CDR3 sequence (DNA): TGTGCCAGCGATCCCTTGGTAGGGAGGCGGGTGAACACTGAAGCTTTCTTT. Its translation: CASDPLVGRRVNTEAFF.

The chain joins TRBV4-2 to TRBJ2-3; TRBD2 agrees at 13 bases. CDR1 is LGHNA, CDR2 YNFKEQ, per germline. The CDR3 is 17 residues long. V was pared by 4 bases and J by 3 bases, with 7 bases of the junction left unmatched. CDR3: CASSRGLAGVSTDTQYF. The DNA for the CDR3 is TGTGCCAGCAGCCGTGGACTAGCGGGAGTATCAACAGATACGCAGTATTTT.

The chain has TRBV19 and TRBJ1-2; TRBD1 might be the D (5 bases). Germline V lookup: CDR1 LNHDA, CDR2 SQIVND (reference sequence). V was shortened by 6 bases and J by 4 bases, with 15 bases between the two germline ends. The CDR3 is 14 residues long. CDR3 in amino acids: CASRGRGLIYGYTF. In DNA, the CDR3 is TGTGCCAGTAGAGGACGGGGGTTGATCTATGGCTACACCTTC.

The chain joins TRBV11-2 to TRBJ2-3, with no clear D. The CDR3 is 12 residues long. Germline V gene lookup returns CDR1 SGHAT and CDR2 FQNNGV. Trimming stripped 1 base from V and 5 bases from J, with 4 bases between. CDR3 sequence reads: CASSLARDTQYF. The CDR3, as DNA: TGTGCCAGCAGCTTAGCCAGAGATACGCAGTATTTT.

This chain connects TRBV29-1 to TRBJ2-3, with 9 bases fitting TRBD2. Losses at the gene ends were 3 bases for V and 2 bases for J; bases not matched to a gene: 6. The CDR3 is 15 amino acids. Germline values: CDR1 SQVTM, CDR2 ANQGSEA. CDR3 region: CSVEVAGVTTDTQYF. The DNA of the CDR3 is TGCAGCGTTGAGGTAGCGGGAGTTACCACAGATACGCAGTATTTT.

The chain couples TRBV5-5 to TRBJ2-1, with 7 bases identical to TRBD2. The CDR3 has 15 residues. J gave up 9 bases and V 0 bases, and 9 bases lay outside the gene matches. From germline, CDR1 is SGHKS and CDR2 YYEKEE (reference sequence). CDR3 bases: TGTGCCAGCAGCTTGGCCGGGCTAGCGGTGGGTGAGCAGTTCTTC. Translating it yields CASSLAGLAVGEQFF.